This T cell receptor (beta chain) was sequenced for a study of cytomegalovirus exposure and HLA in healthy donors. Study-wide results and caveats: An analysis was carried out at a later point. It showed that HLA-associated TCR beta chains were more clonally expanded than equally common non-associated chains. Cytomegalovirus association was listed for 164 TCR beta chains. Later work associated 16,951 TCR beta sequences with HLA alleles at 0.05 false discovery rate. What was likely a sequencing artifact was a cluster of highly shared sequence variants.

The PCR ran on 60 Vbeta and 13 Jbeta primers. Clones were read by immunoSEQ multiplex PCR, and TCRdb kept only the in-frame ones, dropping some. The sample lists 100,000 to 150,000 clones; around 73% were seen once. The V gene end was trimmed by 3 bases and the J gene end by 1 base; junction bases not matched to a gene: 3. The CDR3 length is 15 residues. Looked up from germline, CDR1 is SGHRS and CDR2 is YFSETQ. In this sample, this clone turned up a few times. The antigen remains undetermined. The chain recombines TRBV5-1 with TRBJ1-1; the match to TRBD1 covers 10 bases. Sequencing was done on a sample of PBMCs. The TCR was taken from a female donor in good health and CMV-seronegative. The CDR3 DNA follows: TGCGCCAGCAGCTACGGACAGGGGGGGAACACTGAAGCTTTCTTT. Translation: CASSYGQGGNTEAFF.